This T cell receptor (beta chain) is drawn from a study of T cell responses to AZD1222 COVID-19 vaccine. Study-wide results and limits: Sampled repertoires all dated from after the peak T cell response.

Assay used: immunoSEQ multiplex PCR; TCRdb lists only in-frame clones, some missing. The sample includes about 100,000 clones, approximately 89% seen only once; the top ten take approximately 3%. For this clone: Its antigen is still unknown.

The CDR3 is 17 amino acids. CDR1 is SGHVS and CDR2 is FQNEAQ in the germline V gene. V was pared by 5 bases and J by 0 bases, with 9 bases of the junction left unmatched. The J gene is TRBJ1-1, the V gene TRBV7-8, with TRBD1 matching 10 bases. The TCR comes from an adult in good health. The sequenced sample was peripheral blood, obtained on day 0 of MenACWY control vaccination. The CDR3 spells CASSTGTGAIMNTEAFF. The CDR3 region has the DNA TGTGCCAGCAGCACCGGGACAGGGGCGATCATGAACACTGAAGCTTTCTTT.